This T cell receptor beta chain is from a study of cytomegalovirus exposure and HLA in healthy donors. The study's findings and limits: The study designated some 180 TCR beta chains cytomegalovirus-associated. Presence/absence analyses assumed roughly uniform sequencing depth across donors.

60 Vbeta and 13 Jbeta primers were used in PCR. Clones were sequenced by immunoSEQ multiplex PCR, and TCRdb holds only the in-frame ones, with some missing. This repertoire includes around 160,000 clones. CDR3 size: 15 residues. Germline-derived CDR1 and CDR2 are SGHRS and YFSETQ. V shed 5 bases, J shed 8 bases, and the junction held 10 bases outside the gene matches. As concerns this clone: Antigen: not known.

This sequence joins TRBV5-1 and TRBJ1-2; the match to TRBD1 covers 12 bases. The source is a woman aged 50 to 65 in good health and CMV-seronegative. Sequences were obtained from PBMCs. This CDR3 is CASRPGTGGPGGYTF. CDR3 nucleotide sequence: TGCGCCAGCAGACCCGGGACAGGGGGCCCGGGCGGCTACACCTTC.